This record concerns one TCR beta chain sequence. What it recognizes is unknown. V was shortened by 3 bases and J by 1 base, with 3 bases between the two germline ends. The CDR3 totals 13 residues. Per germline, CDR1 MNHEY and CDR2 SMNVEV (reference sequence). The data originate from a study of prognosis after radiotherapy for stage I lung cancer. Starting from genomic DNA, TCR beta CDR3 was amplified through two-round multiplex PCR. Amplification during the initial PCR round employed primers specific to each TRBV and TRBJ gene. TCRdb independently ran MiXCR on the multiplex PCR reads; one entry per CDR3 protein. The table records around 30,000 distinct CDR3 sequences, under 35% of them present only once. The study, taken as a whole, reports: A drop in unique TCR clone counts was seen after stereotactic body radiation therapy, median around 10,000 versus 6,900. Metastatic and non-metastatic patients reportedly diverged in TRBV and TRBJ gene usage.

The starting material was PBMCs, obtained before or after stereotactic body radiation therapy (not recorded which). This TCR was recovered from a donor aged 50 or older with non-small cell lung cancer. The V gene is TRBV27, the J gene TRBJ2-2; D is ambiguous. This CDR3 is CASSFGNTGELFF. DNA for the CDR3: TGTGCCAGCAGTTTTGGGAACACCGGGGAGCTGTTTTTT.